Sequencing of this TCR beta chain was carried out in a study of T cells in tuberculosis. About the research overall: Sequenced TCRs come from CD1B-GMM tetramer-binding T cells. The study's findings and limits: Shorter CDR3-alpha in active tuberculosis partly drove smaller distances.

To note about this clone: Its cognate antigen is unknown.

This CDR3 is built from 14 residues. The ends were cut back, 0 bases at V and 1 base at J, with 8 bases in the middle. Germline CDR1 and CDR2: SGHDT and YYEEEE. TCRdb's table, derived via immunoSEQ multiplex PCR, lists solely in-frame clones and lacks some. The sample consists of 25,000 to 30,000 clones, just over 90% of them appearing once. Time point given: new active TB diagnosis, blood taken before or within 7 days of starting treatment. The chain is built from TRBV5-6 and TRBJ2-7; a weak D match, TRBD1 (5 bases). Sequences were derived from PBMCs, sampled at tuberculosis diagnosis. The source of this sequence is an adult with tuberculosis. CDR3 sequence reads: CASSLAGFSYEQYF. For the CDR3, the DNA is TGTGCCAGCAGCTTGGCAGGGTTTTCCTACGAGCAGTACTTC.